The clone carrying this T cell receptor beta chain was recorded once. Its antigen remains unknown. The same CDR3 also results from other DNA sequences found in this sample. These data originate in a study of cytomegalovirus exposure and HLA in healthy donors. Study-wide findings and caveats: Several of the most significant clusters appeared, in a later analysis, to be linked to common viral pathogens. Many donors carried some public TCRs, although rarity characterized most TCR sequences. Later analysis suggested most CMV-associated TCR beta chains were HLA-restricted. HLA allele associations emerged for some 16,000 TCR beta sequences in a later analysis, at 0.05 false discovery rate.

Primers included in the PCR were 60 Vbeta and 13 Jbeta primers. The assay was immunoSEQ multiplex PCR, and TCRdb's table has in-frame clones only and misses some. The sample yields under 250,000 clones, more than 75% seen once. Germline assignment: CDR1 SNHLY and CDR2 FYNNEI. Deletions cut 6 bases from V and 7 bases from J, with 10 bases between. This CDR3 is 12 amino acids long. The TCR comes from a human donor in good health. Input material: PBMCs. The chain carries TRBV2 and TRBJ2-1, with TRBD2 as a possible D gene (5 bases). DNA for the CDR3: TGTGCCAGCAGAGCCGGACTGAATGAGCAGTTCTTC. Protein product: CASRAGLNEQFF.